The T cell receptor beta chain under discussion was sequenced for a study of blood T cell repertoires in COVID-19. Study details: Samples came from the United States, Italy and Spain, spanning acute and convalescent COVID-19. T cells, B-cell-depleted T cells, or PBMCs supplied cDNA or gDNA.

The length of the CDR3 is 12 residues. CDR1 and CDR2 from the germline V gene are LGHNA and YNFKEQ. V was shortened by 4 bases and J by 11 bases, with 14 bases between the two germline ends. Study processing details: Reference gene primer amplification yielded estimated nucleated cell counts. TCRdb's table, derived via immunoSEQ multiplex PCR, lists solely in-frame clones and lacks some. Clone size and the V and J calls come from that table; the DNA yielded D and trimming. The repertoire has about 170,000 clones, around 83% of them found once; the top ten carry 5.5% to 7%. The chain carries TRBV4-2 and TRBJ1-1, with D perhaps matching TRBD1 (5 bases). The sequence derives from a man aged 45-60 years with active or convalescent COVID-19. Sequenced sample: peripheral blood. CDR3 residues: CASSPLGEAAFF. CDR3 DNA sequence: TGTGCCAGCAGCCCCTTGGGGGAGGCGGCTTTCTTT.